These T cell receptor beta chains were read from a single sample in a study of identical twins. One entry per CDR3 protein, called by TCRdb with MiXCR from the 5' RACE reads. The sample lists 650,000 to 750,000 distinct CDR3 sequences; 21% were seen once. These same data were also listed under a study on T cells expressing NK-cell markers.

Sequencing was carried out using PBMCs. Receptors originate from a woman aged 18-30 years in good health. CDR3s include the opening cysteine and the closing phenylalanine or tryptophan. Fields, in order: clone size, V gene, D gene, J gene, CDR3 protein, CDR3 DNA. The D gene is left open where the match is weak. Size values are once, few and many counts, or a class for expanded clones, and some rows have none.

once,TRBV7-8,TRBD2,TRBJ2-6,CASSPGGWEKGFGANVLTF,TGTGCCAGCAGCCCCGGGGGGTGGGAGAAGGGGTTTGGGGCCAACGTCCTGACTTTC
many,TRBV3-1,-,TRBJ2-2,CASSPNSKAGELFF,TGTGCCAGCAGCCCGAACTCCAAGGCCGGGGAGCTGTTTTTT
few,TRBV7-2,-,TRBJ2-5,CASSPGQTFQETQYF,TGTGCCAGCAGCCCCGGACAGACCTTTCAAGAGACCCAGTACTTC
few,TRBV7-8,-,TRBJ2-1,CASSSYFDEQFF,TGTGCCAGCAGCTCCTACTTCGATGAGCAGTTCTTC
-,TRBV19,TRBD1,TRBJ2-1,CASTGRGTTYNEQFF,TGTGCCAGTACCGGCAGGGGGACCACCTACAATGAGCAGTTCTTC
-,TRBV20-1,-,TRBJ2-5,CSATPLAGPGETQYF,TGCAGTGCTACCCCTTTGGCGGGGCCGGGCGAGACCCAGTACTTC
few,TRBV20-1,TRBD2,TRBJ2-7,CSALRERDYEQYF,TGCAGTGCCCTTCGGGAGCGGGACTACGAGCAGTACTTC
few,TRBV29-1,-,TRBJ2-1,CSVRDRGGNEQFF,TGCAGCGTCCGGGACCGGGGTGGGAATGAGCAGTTCTTC
many,TRBV30,TRBD1,TRBJ1-1,CAFYRGRVNTEAFF,TGTGCCTTCTACAGGGGTAGGGTGAACACTGAAGCTTTCTTT
many,TRBV5-1,-,TRBJ2-1,CASSLFPNNEQFF,TGCGCCAGCAGCTTGTTCCCGAACAATGAGCAGTTCTTC
-,TRBV11-1,TRBD2,TRBJ2-5,CASSLEVATREWYQETQYF,TGTGCCAGCAGCTTAGAAGTGGCGACGCGGGAGTGGTACCAAGAGACCCAGTACTTC
few,TRBV29-1,-,TRBJ2-1,CSVGRVSSYNEQFF,TGCAGCGTTGGACGAGTAAGCTCCTACAATGAGCAGTTCTTC
many,TRBV20-1,-,TRBJ1-1,CSAPGRHTEAFF,TGCAGTGCCCCGGGCCGACACACTGAAGCTTTCTTT
-,TRBV7-9,TRBD2,TRBJ2-7,CASSLTRSGGYEQYF,TGTGCCAGCAGCTTAACGCGTAGCGGGGGTTACGAGCAGTACTTC
few,TRBV6-5,-,TRBJ2-7,CASSYGSDEQYF,TGTGCCAGCAGTTACGGTTCGGACGAGCAGTACTTC
-,TRBV3-1,-,TRBJ2-7,CASSQDLGRYYEQYF,TGTGCCAGCAGCCAAGATCTTGGACGCTACTACGAGCAGTACTTC
few,TRBV29-1,-,TRBJ1-2,CSVGTLYGYTF,TGCAGCGTGGGGACTCTCTATGGCTACACCTTC
few,TRBV6-5,TRBD1,TRBJ1-2,CASSSPQGPDGYTF,TGTGCCAGCAGTTCACCACAGGGGCCGGATGGCTACACCTTC
many,TRBV29-1,TRBD2,TRBJ2-3,CSAIPGGDTQYF,TGCAGCGCCATCCCGGGAGGAGATACGCAGTATTTT
few,TRBV29-1,-,TRBJ2-5,CSVDSAGQETQYF,TGCAGCGTTGACTCGGCAGGCCAAGAGACCCAGTACTTC
once,TRBV18,-,TRBJ2-5,CASSPPGARGETQYF,TGTGCCAGCTCACCACCGGGTGCCCGCGGAGAGACCCAGTACTTC
-,TRBV6-2/TRBV6-3,-,TRBJ2-3,CASSYLGSTDTQYF,TGTGCCAGCAGTTATCTTGGGAGCACAGATACGCAGTATTTT
few,TRBV25-1,-,TRBJ2-2,CASSHVAGELFF,TGTGCCAGCAGTCATGTAGCCGGGGAGCTGTTTTTT
-,TRBV7-2,TRBD1,TRBJ2-3,CASSPNRGPDTQYF,TGTGCCAGCAGCCCAAATAGGGGGCCAGATACGCAGTATTTT
-,TRBV12-3/TRBV12-4,TRBD2,TRBJ2-7,CASSVTSGRLEQYF,TGTGCCAGCAGTGTTACTAGCGGGAGACTGGAGCAGTACTTC
-,TRBV7-9,TRBD2,TRBJ2-7,CAGTSGSFYEQYF,TGTGCCGGGACTAGCGGGAGCTTCTACGAGCAGTACTTC
few,TRBV20-1,TRBD1,TRBJ2-7,CSATGQGAIAYEQYF,TGCAGTGCTACGGGACAGGGGGCGATTGCCTACGAGCAGTACTTC
-,TRBV12-3/TRBV12-4,TRBD2,TRBJ2-1,CASSPGGILAGGKNEQFF,TGTGCCAGCAGTCCCGGGGGGATACTAGCGGGAGGCAAAAATGAGCAGTTCTTC
few,TRBV20-1,-,TRBJ2-1,CSASPAGQRNNEQFF,TGCAGTGCTTCCCCCGCGGGACAGAGAAACAATGAGCAGTTCTTC
few,TRBV27,-,TRBJ1-6,CASSISNSPLHF,TGTGCCAGCAGTATTAGCAATTCACCCCTCCACTTT
many,TRBV11-2,TRBD1,TRBJ1-2,CASSLGTGDGYTF,TGTGCCAGCAGCCTAGGGACAGGTGATGGCTACACCTTC
few,TRBV5-1,TRBD2,TRBJ2-1,CASSYGAGATNEQFF,TGCGCCAGCAGCTATGGGGCGGGAGCAACCAATGAGCAGTTCTTC
-,TRBV5-1,-,TRBJ2-5,CASSLDPIIQETQYF,TGCGCCAGCAGCTTGGACCCTATCATACAAGAGACCCAGTACTTC